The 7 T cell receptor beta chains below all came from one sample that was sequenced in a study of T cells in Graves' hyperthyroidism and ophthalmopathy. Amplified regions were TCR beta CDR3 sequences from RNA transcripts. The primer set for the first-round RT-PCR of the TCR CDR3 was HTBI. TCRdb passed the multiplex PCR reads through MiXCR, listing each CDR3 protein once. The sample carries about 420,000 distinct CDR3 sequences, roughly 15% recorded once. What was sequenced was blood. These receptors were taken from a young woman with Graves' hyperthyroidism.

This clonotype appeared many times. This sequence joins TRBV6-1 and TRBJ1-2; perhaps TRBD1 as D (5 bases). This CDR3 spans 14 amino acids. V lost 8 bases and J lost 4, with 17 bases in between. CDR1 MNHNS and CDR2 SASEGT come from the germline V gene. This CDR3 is CASGIGASGYGYTF. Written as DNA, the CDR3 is TGTGCCAGCGGAATAGGGGCATCTGGCTATGGCTACACCTTC.

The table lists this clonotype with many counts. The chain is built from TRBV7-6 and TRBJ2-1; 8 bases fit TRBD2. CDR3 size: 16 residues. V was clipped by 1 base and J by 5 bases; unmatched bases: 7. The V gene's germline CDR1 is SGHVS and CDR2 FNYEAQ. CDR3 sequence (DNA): TGTGCCAGCAGCTTAGAGTTAGCGGGACTTAACAATGAGCAGTTCTTC. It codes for CASSLELAGLNNEQFF.

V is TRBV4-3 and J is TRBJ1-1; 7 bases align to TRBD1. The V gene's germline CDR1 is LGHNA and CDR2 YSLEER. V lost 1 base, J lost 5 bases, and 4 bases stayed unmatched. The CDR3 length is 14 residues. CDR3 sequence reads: CASSQGQGWTEAFF. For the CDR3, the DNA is TGCGCCAGCAGCCAAGGACAGGGTTGGACTGAAGCTTTCTTT.

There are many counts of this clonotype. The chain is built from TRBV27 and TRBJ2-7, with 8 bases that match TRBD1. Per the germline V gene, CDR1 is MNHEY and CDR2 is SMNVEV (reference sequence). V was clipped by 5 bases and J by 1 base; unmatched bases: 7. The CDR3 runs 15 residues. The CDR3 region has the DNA TGTGCCAGCAGTCGCGACAGGGGAGTATCCTACGAGCAGTACTTC. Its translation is CASSRDRGVSYEQYF.

CDR3 sequence reads: CATTSGSSTDTQYF. CDR3 DNA sequence: TGTGCTACGACTAGCGGGAGTAGCACAGATACGCAGTATTTT. The V and J genes are TRBV7-2 and TRBJ2-3; TRBD2 agrees at 12 bases. The CDR3 runs 14 residues. Germline CDR1 and CDR2: SGHTA and FQGNSA.

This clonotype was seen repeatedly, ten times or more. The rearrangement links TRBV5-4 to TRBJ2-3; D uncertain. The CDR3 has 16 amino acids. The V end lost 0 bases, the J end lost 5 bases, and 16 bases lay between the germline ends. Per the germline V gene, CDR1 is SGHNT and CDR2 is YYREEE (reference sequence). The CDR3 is CASSLDPTPGQDTQYF. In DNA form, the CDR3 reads TGTGCCAGCAGCTTGGATCCCACCCCCGGTCAAGATACGCAGTATTTT.

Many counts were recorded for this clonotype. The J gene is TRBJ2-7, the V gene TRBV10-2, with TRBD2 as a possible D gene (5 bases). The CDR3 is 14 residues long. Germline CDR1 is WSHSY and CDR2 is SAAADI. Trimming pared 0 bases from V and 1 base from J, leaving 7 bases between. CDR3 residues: CASSESAGSYEQYF. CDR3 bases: TGCGCCAGCAGTGAGTCGGCGGGTTCCTACGAGCAGTACTTC.